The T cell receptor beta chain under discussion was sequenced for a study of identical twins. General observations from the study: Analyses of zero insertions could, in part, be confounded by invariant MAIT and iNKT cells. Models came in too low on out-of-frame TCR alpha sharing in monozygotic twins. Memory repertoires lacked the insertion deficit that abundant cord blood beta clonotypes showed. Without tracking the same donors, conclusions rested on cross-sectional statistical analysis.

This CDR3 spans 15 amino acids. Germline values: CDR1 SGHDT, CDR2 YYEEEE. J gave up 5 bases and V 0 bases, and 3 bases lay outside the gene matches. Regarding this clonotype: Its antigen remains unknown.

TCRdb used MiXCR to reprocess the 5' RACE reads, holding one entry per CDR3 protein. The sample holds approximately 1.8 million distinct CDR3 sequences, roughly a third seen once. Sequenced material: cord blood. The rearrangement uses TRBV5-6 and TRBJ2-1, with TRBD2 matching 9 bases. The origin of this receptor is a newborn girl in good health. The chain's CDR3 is CASSLEVAGDNEQFF. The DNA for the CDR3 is TGTGCCAGCAGCTTGGAGGTAGCGGGAGACAATGAGCAGTTCTTC.